The sequence of this T cell receptor beta chain was determined in a study of CD4+ T cells in melanoma (dated by TCRdb to between 2021 and 2023). Study-level background: Neoantigen-specific CD4+ T cells in human melanoma were what the study investigated.

Study-level results and caveats: Neoantigen-specific CD4+ T cells were reported to be correlated with the function of CD8+ T cells, macrophages and B cells. Neoantigen-specific CD4+ T cells in melanoma were reported to show diverse differentiation states.

Libraries were constructed by the immunoSEQ multiplex PCR assay. Sourced from immuneACCESS, this table was stored by TCRdb with only in-frame sequences that have V and J called. A share of the clones is absent; for the studies checked, an unresolved V gene accounts for under half, and the remainder has no known explanation. For this sample there are about 50,000 clones; roughly 89% appear just once. 10% to 15% of the sample is taken by the ten largest. Donors were patients with melanoma. Worth noting for this clone: Its target antigen remains unknown. Qualities for individual bases were not recorded, and no much larger clone is one base off.

At the junction V is shortened by 0 bases and J by 6 bases, with 14 bases in between. CDR3 length: 15 amino acids, cysteine to phenylalanine. The read is trimmed to its CDR3 DNA, 45 bases read in frame from base 1. From the germline V gene (reference sequence), CDR1 is MNHEY and CDR2 is SMNVEV. This receptor was taken from a human donor with melanoma. The receptor chain draws on TRBV27 and TRBJ1-2; TRBD1 is possibly the D segment (6 matching bases). Material: peripheral blood. This receptor has the CDR3 CASSLSTTGANGYTF. At the DNA level, the sequence is TGTGCCAGCAGTTTATCCACGACGGGGGCTAATGGCTACACCTTC.